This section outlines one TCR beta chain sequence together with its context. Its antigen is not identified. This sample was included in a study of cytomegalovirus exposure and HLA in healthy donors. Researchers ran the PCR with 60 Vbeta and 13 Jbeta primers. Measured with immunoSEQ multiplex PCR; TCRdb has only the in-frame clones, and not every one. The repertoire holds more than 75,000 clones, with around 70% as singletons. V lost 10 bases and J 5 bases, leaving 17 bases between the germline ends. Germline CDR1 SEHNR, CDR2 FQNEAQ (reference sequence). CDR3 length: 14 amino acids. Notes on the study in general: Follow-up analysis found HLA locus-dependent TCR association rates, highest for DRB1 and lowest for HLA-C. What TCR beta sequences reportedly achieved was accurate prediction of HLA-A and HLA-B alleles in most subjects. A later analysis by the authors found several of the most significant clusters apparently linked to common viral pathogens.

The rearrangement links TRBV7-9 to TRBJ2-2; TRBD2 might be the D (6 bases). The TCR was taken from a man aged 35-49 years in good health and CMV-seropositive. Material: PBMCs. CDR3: CATLARERTGELFF. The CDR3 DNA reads TGTGCCACCCTAGCTCGGGAGCGGACCGGGGAGCTGTTTTTT.